Presented here are 13 T cell receptor beta chains from one specimen sequenced in a study of shared clonotypes between healthy human individuals. Profiling relied on immunoSEQ multiplex PCR, and the TCRdb table lists in-frame clones only, not all of them. This sample has 2 million to 2.5 million clones; roughly 95% occur once, and the top ten carry 0.1% to 0.15%. The sample was naive CD4+ T cells sorted from blood. Documented subset: CD45RA+ positively selected. These receptor sequences come from a man between 18 and 29 years old in good health.

The CDR3 DNA reads as TGTGCCAGCAGCCCCCCCCTCCCCAGGCAGGGAGTCTCTGGAAACACCATATATTTT. Encoded protein: CASSPPLPRQGVSGNTIYF. This rearrangement joins TRBV27 to TRBJ1-3; a weak D match, TRBD1 (5 bases). V was pared by 6 bases and J by 0 bases, with 24 bases between. The length of the CDR3 is 19 residues. CDR1 MNHEY and CDR2 SMNVEV come from the germline V gene (reference sequence).

J is TRBJ2-5 and V is TRBV4-1; TRBD2 agrees at 11 bases. The germline CDR1 and CDR2 sequences are MGHRA and YSYEKL. The CDR3 totals 17 residues. The junction had 7 bases not matched to a gene; V was cut back by 2 bases and J by 2 bases. The CDR3 coding sequence is TGCGCCAGCAGCCAAAGCGGGACTAGCGGAATTCAAGAGACCCAGTACTTC. It specifies CASSQSGTSGIQETQYF.

This rearrangement joins TRBV7-2 to TRBJ2-5, with 12 bases identical to TRBD2. V lost 5 bases, J lost 5 bases, and 12 bases stayed unmatched. The CDR3 length is 17 residues. Germline V gives CDR1 SGHTA, CDR2 FQGNSA. The CDR3 coding sequence is TGTGCCAGCAGCGTGAGCCTAGCGGGAGGGCCGCGGGAGACCCAGTACTTC. Amino acids: CASSVSLAGGPRETQYF.

The CDR3 here is CASSSPGYTQYF. In nucleotides, the CDR3 is TGTGCCAGCAGCTCCCCAGGGTATACGCAGTATTTT. This rearrangement joins TRBV5-8 to TRBJ2-3; tentatively, D is TRBD1 (5 bases). The CDR3 contains 12 residues. V gave up 3 bases and J gave up 7 bases, with 9 bases separating them. Germline V CDR1 and CDR2: SGHTS, YDEGEE.

The chain is built from TRBV23-1 and TRBJ2-7; 7 bases align to TRBD2. TRBV23-1 is marked as an open reading frame, function uncertain. The CDR3 consists of 13 residues. The V gene end was trimmed by 6 bases and the J gene end by 5 bases; junction bases not matched to a gene: 7. The CDR3 protein is CASRLAGDDEQYF. CDR3 DNA: TGCGCCAGCAGACTGGCGGGAGACGACGAGCAGTACTTC.

J is TRBJ2-5 and V is TRBV10-3; D tentatively reads TRBD1 or TRBD2 (5 bases each). The CDR3 totals 15 residues. Germline-derived CDR1 and CDR2 are ENHRY and SYGVKD. Trimming took 0 bases from V and 4 from J, leaving 12 bases between them. Here the CDR3 DNA reads TGTGCCATCAGTGAGTCGGGGGTTGTCGGAGAGACCCAGTACTTC. Translation gives CAISESGVVGETQYF.

The gene calls are TRBV27 and TRBJ1-3; 7 bases agree with TRBD1. CDR1 is MNHEY and CDR2 is SMNVEV in the germline V gene (reference sequence). CDR3 length: 15 residues. With V trimmed by 4 bases and J by 4 bases, 7 bases remained unmatched. The DNA for the CDR3 is TGTGCCAGCAGTTCTTCACAGGGGACAGGAAACACCATATATTTT. Its protein product is CASSSSQGTGNTIYF.

V gene TRBV18 combines with J gene TRBJ2-3; 7 bases map to TRBD2. The germline V gene has CDR1 KGHSH and CDR2 LQKENI. This CDR3 contains 19 residues. Trimming took 6 bases from V and 6 from J; bases not matched to a gene: 24. CDR3: CASSRVPPRAGDTSDTQYF. The CDR3 DNA reads TGTGCCAGCTCCCGGGTTCCCCCTCGTGCGGGGGATACCTCCGATACGCAGTATTTT. Full variable domain (missing parts from reference TRBV18 and TRBJ2-3): NAGVMQNPRHLVRRRGQEARLRCSPMKGHSHVYWYRQLPEEGLKFMVYLQKENIIDESGMPKERFSAEFPKEGPSILRIQQVVRGDSAAYFCASSRVPPRAGDTSDTQYFGPGTRLTVL.

The chain carries TRBV19 and TRBJ1-3; 7 nucleotides agree with TRBD1. The CDR3 has 17 residues. Germline CDR1 LNHDA, CDR2 SQIVND (reference sequence). The J segment lost 1 base and the V segment lost 3 bases, leaving 9 bases of the junction unmatched. The CDR3 bases are TGTGCCAGTAGTATGATTGGGACAGCTAAATCTGGAAACACCATATATTTT. Protein: CASSMIGTAKSGNTIYF.

The J gene is TRBJ1-1, the V gene TRBV4-1; possible D gene TRBD1, 5 bases. From germline, CDR1 is MGHRA and CDR2 YSYEKL. CDR3 length equals 15 residues. V lost 2 bases to trimming and J lost 0 bases, with 10 bases between them. The CDR3 sequence is CASSQPGTVNTEAFF. For the CDR3, the DNA is TGCGCCAGCAGCCAACCCGGGACGGTGAACACTGAAGCTTTCTTT.

The gene calls are TRBV28 and TRBJ2-7, with a weak D call TRBD1 (6 bases). From germline, CDR1 is MDHEN and CDR2 SYDVKM. The V end lost 4 bases, the J end lost 1 base, and 11 bases lay between the germline ends. The CDR3 contains 14 residues. CDR3: CASSSGQQSYEQYF. The CDR3 DNA follows: TGTGCCAGCAGTTCCGGACAGCAGTCCTACGAGCAGTACTTC. The full variable domain, with the rest looked up from reference TRBV28 and TRBJ2-7, is DVKVTQSSRYLVKRTGEKVFLECVQDMDHENMFWYRQDPGLGLRLIYFSYDVKMKEKGDIPEGYSVSREKKERFSLILESASTNQTSMYLCASSSGQQSYEQYFGPGTRLTVT.

Points on this clone: Other DNA sequences of this sample code for an identical CDR3. The V and J genes are TRBV5-6 and TRBJ2-1, with D tentatively TRBD1 (5 bases). Trimming took off 1 base at V and 3 bases at J, with 8 bases between the two ends. This CDR3 has 14 residues. Germline CDR1 and CDR2: SGHDT and YYEEEE. The CDR3: CASSLLDSYNEQFF. The CDR3 DNA sequence: TGTGCCAGCAGCTTGCTAGACAGCTACAATGAGCAGTTCTTC.

V is TRBV5-1 and J is TRBJ2-7; D remains unclear. Germline values: CDR1 SGHRS, CDR2 YFSETQ. The V gene lost 0 bases and the J gene lost 2 bases, with 12 bases spanning the gap. CDR3 length equals 15 residues. The CDR3 loop reads CASSLDARAPYEQYF. The CDR3 DNA reads as TGCGCCAGCAGCTTGGACGCACGGGCCCCCTACGAGCAGTACTTC.